The T cell receptor (beta chain) described here comes from a study of OX40 agonist ivuxolimab in advanced cancers. Study conclusions and caveats: The study observed clonal expansion of CD4+ and CD8+ blood T cells by week 6 at 0.1 to 3.0 mg/kg.

Germline assignment: CDR1 MNHEY and CDR2 SMNVEV (reference sequence). V lost 3 bases, J lost 7 bases, and 5 bases stayed unmatched. The CDR3 consists of 14 residues. The repertoire was sequenced with immunoSEQ multiplex PCR; TCRdb's copy has only in-frame clones and lacks some. Of 70,000 or so clones listed, 90% to 95% are singletons. Comment on this clone: Antigen unknown.

Source: CD4+ or CD8+ T cells sorted from blood, taken in a trial of the OX40 agonist ivuxolimab. The gene calls are TRBV27 and TRBJ1-5; 8 bases are shared with TRBD1. The source of this sequence is an adult with an advanced solid tumor such as melanoma, head and neck, liver or kidney cancer. The CDR3 nucleotides are TGTGCCAGCAGTTTCCAACAGGGGGGACAGCCCCAGCATTTT. Its translation is CASSFQQGGQPQHF.